The 21 T cell receptor beta chains below all came from one sample that was sequenced in a study of T-cell memory formation after mild COVID-19. TCRdb redid the calling of the 5' RACE reads with MiXCR, one entry per CDR3 protein. Among about 320,000 distinct CDR3 sequences listed, more than 13% were seen once. Specimen: PBMCs or a T cell subset sorted from them (not recorded which). The receptor set was obtained from a man aged 18 to 35 who had mild COVID-19 (a few samples of this study predate the infection). Cell type and time point are not known.

This clonotype was counted only a few times. V usage is TRBV7-2 and J usage is TRBJ1-2; 9 bases align to TRBD1. V gave up 1 base and J gave up 4 bases; unmatched junction bases: 4. The germline gives CDR1 SGHTA, CDR2 FQGNSA. The CDR3 runs 15 residues. CDR3 coding DNA: TGTGCCAGCAGCTTAGTCGCGACAGGGGGCTATGGCTACACCTTC. Residues: CASSLVATGGYGYTF.

This clonotype was seen ten or more times. The chain links TRBV6-6 to TRBJ1-3, with D possibly being TRBD1 (6 bases). The germline V and J ends were trimmed by 6 bases and 0 bases, with 9 bases remaining between them. The CDR3 runs to 14 residues. CDR1 and CDR2 from the germline V gene are MNHNY and SVGAGI (reference sequence). CDR3 DNA: TGTGCCAGCAGGGGGGACACCTCTGGAAACACCATATATTTT. Translating gives CASRGDTSGNTIYF.

V and J are TRBV27 and TRBJ2-3; 7 bases line up with TRBD2. Unmatched junction bases numbered 7, after V lost 6 bases and J lost 10 bases. This CDR3 region has 12 residues. Per germline, CDR1 MNHEY and CDR2 SMNVEV (reference sequence). The CDR3 DNA reads as TGTGCCAGCAGCTTCGAGCGGGGATCGCAGTATTTT. Translation gives CASSFERGSQYF.

Only a few counts were recorded for this clonotype. This chain links TRBV7-6 with TRBJ1-6; tentative D call: TRBD1 (6 bases). Germline V gene lookup returns CDR1 SGHVS and CDR2 FNYEAQ. Trimming shortened V by 3 bases and J by 9 bases, and 21 bases separated the two germline ends. This CDR3 spans 17 amino acids. The CDR3 loop reads CASSLANRELGTSPLHF. In DNA form, the CDR3 reads TGTGCCAGCAGCTTGGCCAACAGGGAGTTGGGGACTTCACCCCTCCACTTT.

V gene TRBV6-4 combines with J gene TRBJ2-7; 7 bases are a match to TRBD1. The CDR3 is 13 amino acids. With V trimmed by 11 bases and J by 5 bases, 12 bases remained unmatched. The germline V gene encodes CDR1 MRHNA and CDR2 SNTAGT. The DNA for the CDR3 is TGTGCCTGGCGAGACAGGGTAACGGACGAGCAGTACTTC. Translated: CAWRDRVTDEQYF.

This clonotype has more than one count but fewer than ten. The gene calls are TRBV7-9 and TRBJ1-6; D is unclear. Germline assignment: CDR1 SEHNR and CDR2 FQNEAQ (reference sequence). The V end was cut by 4 bases, the J end by 15 bases, with 13 bases between. The CDR3 sequence is 12 residues long. The CDR3, as DNA: TGTGCCAGCAGCTGGTCGGTCTCTAACCTCCACTTT. Its protein product is CASSWSVSNLHF. The complete variable domain, with remaining parts taken from reference TRBV7-9 and TRBJ1-6, reads DTGVSQNPRHKITKRGQNVTFRCDPISEHNRLYWYRQTLGQGPEFLTYFQNEAQLEKSRLLSDRFSAERPKGSFSTLEIQRTEQGDSAMYLCASSWSVSNLHFGNGTRLTVT.

This chain links TRBV5-1 with TRBJ1-5; D is possibly TRBD1 (5 bases). Trimming removed 2 bases at V and 4 bases at J, with 10 bases between. The CDR3 has 14 amino acids. Germline CDR1 and CDR2: SGHRS and YFSETQ. The CDR3 loop reads CASSFDGTNQPQHF. The CDR3 bases are TGCGCCAGCAGCTTCGATGGGACGAATCAGCCCCAGCATTTT.

The V and J genes are TRBV7-2 and TRBJ2-5; D not resolved. Germline V CDR1 and CDR2: SGHTA, FQGNSA. Between the trimmed V and J ends, which lost 5 bases and 5 bases, there was a span of 6 bases. The CDR3 runs to 11 residues. In DNA form, the CDR3 reads TGTGCCAGCAGCAAGCTCGAGACCCAGTACTTC. Translating gives CASSKLETQYF.

The sample holds many counts of this clonotype. The rearrangement links TRBV4-1 to TRBJ2-7; the D gene could be TRBD1 or TRBD2 (5 bases each). The CDR3 extends over 15 amino acids. The V gene lost 5 bases and the J gene lost 4 bases, with 18 bases spanning the gap. The V gene's germline CDR1 is MGHRA and CDR2 YSYEKL. The CDR3 nucleotides are TGCGCCAGCAGCGCCGGGACCGCATCTCGGTACGAGCAGTACGTC. Translating it yields CASSAGTASRYEQYV.

This clonotype turned up a few times. J is TRBJ1-6 and V is TRBV5-6, with D tentatively TRBD1 (6 bases). Germline-derived CDR1 and CDR2 are SGHDT and YYEEEE. The CDR3 extends over 15 amino acids. Trimming removed 3 bases at V and 8 bases at J, with 15 bases between. The CDR3: CASSWGGQGYSPLHF. The DNA for the CDR3 is TGTGCCAGCAGCTGGGGTGGTCAGGGGTATTCACCCCTCCACTTT.

This clonotype was observed a handful of times. The chain has TRBV7-6 and TRBJ1-3; D gene uncertain. The CDR3 is 13 amino acids. Trimming took off 1 base at V and 10 bases at J, with 11 bases between the two ends. Germline V gene lookup returns CDR1 SGHVS and CDR2 FNYEAQ. CDR3 in amino acids: CASSLEGQRTIYF. The CDR3 bases are TGTGCCAGCAGCTTAGAAGGCCAACGGACCATATATTTT.

A word on this clonotype: One end of the junction is discordant with germline, which a read error may explain. The CDR3 is CASSFTQGVGETQYF. CDR3 bases: TGTGCTAGCAGCTTTACCCAGGGGGTAGGAGAGACCCAGTACTTC. The gene calls are TRBV7-7 and TRBJ2-5; 7 bases line up with TRBD1. Germline values: CDR1 SSHAT, CDR2 FNYEAQ (reference sequence). This CDR3 comprises 15 residues. Drawing the rest from reference TRBV7-7 and TRBJ2-5, the complete variable domain is GAGVSQSPRYKVTKRGQDVTLRCDPISSHATLYWYQQALGQGPEFLTYFNYEAQPDKSGLPSDRFSAERPEGSISTLTIQRTEQRDSAMYRCASSFTQGVGETQYFGPGTRLLVL.

In this sample, this clonotype turned up a few times. The rearrangement uses TRBV5-1 and TRBJ2-3; D not resolved. The germline gives CDR1 SGHRS, CDR2 YFSETQ. V was trimmed by 2 bases and J by 2 bases, leaving 9 bases between them. This CDR3 is 14 amino acids long. DNA for the CDR3: TGCGCCAGCAGCTTCGCCCCTTCCACAGATACGCAGTATTTT. Its protein is CASSFAPSTDTQYF.

This clonotype was counted a single time. The junction differs from germline at one of its ends, possibly a read error. The rearrangement uses TRBV5-1 and TRBJ2-5, with D maybe TRBD1 (6 bases). The CDR3 is 14 amino acids. Germline lookup yields CDR1 SGHRS and CDR2 YFSETQ. The CDR3 loop reads CARSLVVGGETQYF. The CDR3, as DNA: TGCGCCAGAAGCTTGGTAGTAGGGGGTGAGACCCAGTACTTC.

The table lists this clonotype with a few counts. The J gene is TRBJ2-3, the V gene TRBV12-3 or TRBV12-4; D assignment may be TRBD1 or TRBD2 (5 bases each). The CDR3 is made up of 16 amino acids. V was pared by 7 bases and J by 1 base, with 18 bases between. The CDR3 protein is CASNRGLTDGTDTQYF. CDR3 sequence (DNA): TGTGCCAGCAACAGAGGGTTGACAGATGGCACAGATACGCAGTATTTT.

A few counts support this clonotype. The gene calls are TRBV4-2 and TRBJ2-3; a weak D match, TRBD1 (5 bases). Per the germline V gene, CDR1 is LGHNA and CDR2 is YNFKEQ. The CDR3 runs to 16 residues. V gave up 3 bases and J gave up 9 bases, with 22 bases separating them. CDR3 sequence: CASSHDGEKGFRTQYF. The CDR3 DNA reads TGTGCCAGCAGCCATGACGGAGAAAAGGGGTTTCGGACGCAGTATTTT.

The chain has TRBV7-9 and TRBJ2-3; D not resolved. Trimming left V 2 bases short and J 4 bases short, with 13 bases between. The germline V gene has CDR1 SEHNR and CDR2 FQNEAQ (reference sequence). CDR3 length: 15 amino acids. Here the CDR3 reads CASSLRTVPADTQYF. The CDR3 coding sequence is TGTGCCAGCAGCTTAAGAACAGTCCCGGCAGATACGCAGTATTTT.

This clonotype was counted a few times. The chain is built from TRBV2 and TRBJ1-4, with TRBD1 matching over 9 bases. J was trimmed by 8 bases and V by 7 bases; bases with no gene match: 8. Germline V lookup: CDR1 SNHLY, CDR2 FYNNEI. The CDR3 has 14 residues. As DNA, the CDR3 is TGTGCCAGCACTCGCACGACAGGGGGAGAAAAACTGTTTTTT. Its translation is CASTRTTGGEKLFF.

J is TRBJ1-2 and V is TRBV6-6; 7 bases map to TRBD1. Germline V lookup: CDR1 MNHNY, CDR2 SVGAGI (reference sequence). V lost 5 bases, J lost 7 bases, and 13 bases stayed unmatched. The CDR3 spans 15 residues. As DNA, the CDR3 is TGTGCCAGCAGTGAGACGAGACAGGGTCTCGGTGGCTACACCTTC. Translation: CASSETRQGLGGYTF.

This chain uses TRBV6-2 or TRBV6-3 with TRBJ2-3; 8 bases fit TRBD2. This CDR3 region has 14 residues. Germline loops: CDR1 MNHEY, CDR2 SVGEGT. Trimming at V came to 7 bases and at J to 6 bases, leaving 9 bases not matched to a gene. CDR3 coding DNA: TGTGCCAGCATCCAAGCGGGGGCGCGCGATACGCAGTATTTT. This sequence encodes CASIQAGARDTQYF.

This clonotype was detected many times. The chain combines TRBV9 with TRBJ1-4; D not resolved. The CDR3 is made up of 14 amino acids. V was pared by 4 bases and J by 2 bases, with 9 bases between. CDR1 is SGDLS, CDR2 YYNGEE, per germline. The CDR3 DNA sequence: TGTGCCAGCAGCAAATTAACCACTAATGAAAAACTGTTTTTT. Amino acid sequence: CASSKLTTNEKLFF.